The 25 T cell receptor beta chains given below trace back to one sample, sequenced in a study of T cell changes during pregnancy in multiple sclerosis. Only in-frame clones appear in the TCRdb table, and some are missing; sequencing was by immunoSEQ multiplex PCR. The table lists about 32,000 clones, 89% of them singletons. Sequences were derived from CD8+ T cells from peripheral blood mononuclear cells, sampled in the second trimester of pregnancy. These receptors were obtained from a female donor with multiple sclerosis, enrolled in a pregnancy study.

Written as DNA, the CDR3 is TGCGCCAGCAGCTTTGGGCCTGGGGACAGACTTTACAATGAGCAGTTCTTC. This translates into CASSFGPGDRLYNEQFF. The genes are TRBV5-1 and TRBJ2-1, with 7 bases lining up with TRBD1. Germline V CDR1 and CDR2: SGHRS, YFSETQ. The CDR3 spans 17 residues. V lost 2 bases to trimming and J lost 4 bases; unmatched junction nucleotides: 12.

This chain links TRBV7-2 with TRBJ2-1, with TRBD1 identical over 8 bases. J was trimmed by 7 bases and V by 4 bases; bases with no gene match: 15. Germline loops: CDR1 SGHTA, CDR2 FQGNSA. The CDR3 totals 17 residues. The CDR3 is CASSSPLDRAQGNEQFF. DNA of the CDR3: TGTGCCAGCAGCTCGCCTCTGGACAGGGCCCAGGGGAATGAGCAGTTCTTC.

This clone was detected once. The chain recombines TRBV6-6 with TRBJ2-3; tentatively, D is TRBD1 (6 bases). V shed 6 bases and J shed 2 bases, with 15 bases lying between them. Per germline, CDR1 MNHNY and CDR2 SVGAGI (reference sequence). The CDR3 is made up of 15 amino acids. CDR3 protein: CASSHRAGNTDTQYF. DNA for the CDR3: TGTGCCAGCAGCCACAGGGCGGGCAACACAGATACGCAGTATTTT.

This chain joins TRBV4-1 and TRBJ2-2; D call uncertain. CDR1 and CDR2 from the germline V gene are MGHRA and YSYEKL. The V and J ends lost 0 bases and 5 bases respectively, with 13 bases between them. The length of the CDR3 is 16 residues. The CDR3 sequence: CASSQEGVLRTGELFF. In DNA form, the CDR3 reads TGCGCCAGCAGCCAAGAGGGCGTCTTGAGAACCGGGGAGCTGTTTTTT.

The J gene is TRBJ2-7, the V gene TRBV5-1; 7 bases fit TRBD1. The CDR3 has 14 amino acids. V lost 2 bases and J lost 5; bases outside the gene matches: 7. The germline V gene has CDR1 SGHRS and CDR2 YFSETQ. The CDR3 DNA reads as TGCGCCAGCAGCTTAGGGGGCCCAGTCAACGAGCAGTACTTC. It is translated as CASSLGGPVNEQYF.

The J gene is TRBJ1-1, the V gene TRBV28; D not certain. Trimming stripped 5 bases from V and 0 bases from J, with 13 bases between. This CDR3 has 15 amino acids. Germline V lookup: CDR1 MDHEN, CDR2 SYDVKM. The CDR3, as DNA: TGTGCCAGCAGTCGGCGGATACGACTGAACACTGAAGCTTTCTTT. Translating it yields CASSRRIRLNTEAFF.

The rearrangement links TRBV7-9 to TRBJ2-7; D may be TRBD2 (6 bases). The CDR3 length is 17 residues. The V end was cut by 5 bases, the J end by 2 bases, with 22 bases between. Per the germline V gene, CDR1 is SEHNR and CDR2 is FQNEAQ (reference sequence). CDR3 bases: TGTGCCAGCAGCCGGGTCGGCGGGAATTCCTTAACCTACGAGCAGTACTTC. The encoded protein is CASSRVGGNSLTYEQYF.

The V call is TRBV6-6, the J call TRBJ1-1, with D maybe TRBD1 (6 bases). V lost 5 bases to trimming and J lost 4 bases, with 11 bases between them. The CDR3 length is 13 residues. Germline CDR1 MNHNY, CDR2 SVGAGI (reference sequence). The CDR3 reads CASSQRGFTEAFF. CDR3 coding DNA: TGTGCCAGCAGTCAAAGGGGGTTCACTGAAGCTTTCTTT.

The chain uses TRBV2 and TRBJ1-5; a weak D match, TRBD1 (6 bases). V was shortened by 3 bases and J by 5 bases, with 17 bases between the two germline ends. The CDR3 extends over 16 amino acids. The germline V gene has CDR1 SNHLY and CDR2 FYNNEI. CDR3 DNA sequence: TGTGCCAGCAGTGAGGGTGGCAGGGGAATGGATCAGCCCCAGCATTTT. Amino acids: CASSEGGRGMDQPQHF.

The chain uses TRBV5-1 and TRBJ1-3; weak D call: TRBD1 (5 bases). There are 14 residues in the CDR3. Germline V gene data show CDR1 as SGHRS and CDR2 as YFSETQ. The ends were cut back, 4 bases at V and 4 bases at J, with 12 bases in the middle. CDR3 sequence reads: CASSLQGYGNTIYF. CDR3 bases: TGCGCCAGCAGCCTCCAGGGTTACGGAAACACCATATATTTT.

The chain carries TRBV7-8 and TRBJ2-7; D unclear. Trimming shortened V by 1 base and J by 6 bases, and 16 bases separated the two germline ends. The CDR3 totals 15 residues. Germline V CDR1 and CDR2: SGHVS, FQNEAQ. The CDR3 sequence is CASSLDNSGLSEQYF. The CDR3 nucleotides read TGTGCCAGCAGCTTAGACAATTCGGGTCTCAGCGAGCAGTACTTC. The variable domain in full, completed from reference TRBV7-8 and TRBJ2-7, reads GAGVSQSPRYKVAKRGQDVALRCDPISGHVSLFWYQQALGQGPEFLTYFQNEAQLDKSGLPSDRFFAERPEGSVSTLKIQRTQQEDSAVYLCASSLDNSGLSEQYFGPGTRLTVT.

The rearrangement links TRBV28 to TRBJ2-7; D is possibly TRBD1 (6 bases). The CDR3 covers 14 residues. V lost 6 bases to trimming and J lost 6 bases, with 18 bases between them. The germline V gene has CDR1 MDHEN and CDR2 SYDVKM. The CDR3 loop is CASRTQGSALEQYF. The CDR3 nucleotides are TGTGCCAGCAGGACACAGGGCTCGGCCCTCGAGCAGTACTTC. Full variable domain (outside the CDR3, taken from reference TRBV28 and TRBJ2-7): DVKVTQSSRYLVKRTGEKVFLECVQDMDHENMFWYRQDPGLGLRLIYFSYDVKMKEKGDIPEGYSVSREKKERFSLILESASTNQTSMYLCASRTQGSALEQYFGPGTRLTVT.

This clone came up once. The rearrangement links TRBV18 to TRBJ2-7, with 9 bases that match TRBD1. This CDR3 comprises 14 residues. V lost 5 bases to trimming and J lost 5 bases; unmatched junction nucleotides: 7. Germline CDR1 and CDR2: KGHSH and LQKENI. CDR3 DNA: TGTGCCAGCTCATCCCGGGACAGGGTGGACGAGCAGTACTTC. This codes for CASSSRDRVDEQYF.

This sequence joins TRBV16 and TRBJ2-5, with 10 positions matching TRBD1. The CDR3 runs 16 residues. With V trimmed by 3 bases and J by 1 base, 5 bases remained unmatched. CDR1 and CDR2 from the germline V gene are KGHSY and FQNENV. CDR3 coding DNA: TGTGCCAGCAGCCACGACAGGGGGCACCTCCAAGAGACCCAGTACTTC. Encoded protein: CASSHDRGHLQETQYF.

The rearrangement links TRBV27 to TRBJ2-3; no clear D gene. Trimming removed 1 base at V and 3 bases at J, with 5 bases between. CDR1 MNHEY and CDR2 SMNVEV come from the germline V gene (reference sequence). The CDR3 covers 13 residues. CDR3 bases: TGTGCCAGCAGTTTATTCGGTACAGATACGCAGTATTTT. Its protein is CASSLFGTDTQYF.

The chain is built from TRBV2 and TRBJ2-5; 7 positions agree with TRBD2. With V trimmed by 9 bases and J by 5 bases, 6 bases remained unmatched. Germline lookup yields CDR1 SNHLY and CDR2 FYNNEI. The CDR3 extends over 12 amino acids. The DNA for the CDR3 is TGTGCCAGTCTAGCGGAAGATGAGACCCAGTACTTC. It yields the protein CASLAEDETQYF.

The V and J genes are TRBV5-5 and TRBJ2-6; D gene ambiguous. V gave up 7 bases and J gave up 5 bases, with 22 bases separating them. The CDR3 is 17 amino acids. The germline gives CDR1 SGHKS, CDR2 YYEKEE (reference sequence). The CDR3 region is CASCTHVAQSRANVLTF. The CDR3 DNA reads TGTGCCAGCTGTACACATGTCGCACAAAGTCGGGCCAACGTCCTGACTTTC.

The chain recombines TRBV7-9 with TRBJ2-5, with a weak D call TRBD1 (6 bases). Per germline, CDR1 SEHNR and CDR2 FQNEAQ (reference sequence). V shed 5 bases and J shed 5 bases, with 18 bases lying between them. The CDR3 extends over 15 amino acids. The CDR3 reads CASSPRDTRGETQYF. The CDR3 nucleotides read TGTGCCAGCAGCCCCCGGGACACTCGAGGGGAGACCCAGTACTTC.

This chain joins TRBV29-1 and TRBJ1-1, with D possibly TRBD1 on 5 matching bases. CDR3 size: 13 residues. The germline V gene encodes CDR1 SQVTM and CDR2 ANQGSEA. The V end was cut by 3 bases, the J end by 6 bases, with 14 bases between. CDR3 in DNA: TGCAGCGTTGATGTAGGGGAGCGGGCTGAAGCTTTCTTT. This codes for CSVDVGERAEAFF.

The chain links TRBV5-5 to TRBJ2-7, with D tentatively TRBD2 (5 bases). Germline V gives CDR1 SGHKS, CDR2 YYEKEE (reference sequence). The ends were cut back, 5 bases at V and 0 bases at J, with 15 bases in the middle. This CDR3 has 15 amino acids. CDR3 DNA: TGTGCCAGCAGTCCTCAGAGGGCCATCTCCTACGAGCAGTACTTC. It yields the protein CASSPQRAISYEQYF.

V usage is TRBV27 and J usage is TRBJ2-5, with D possibly TRBD2 on 7 matching bases. There are 13 residues in the CDR3. V lost 6 bases and J 4 bases, leaving 12 bases between the germline ends. Germline assignment: CDR1 MNHEY and CDR2 SMNVEV (reference sequence). This CDR3 is CASRSGGGETQYF. The CDR3 DNA is TGTGCCAGCAGGTCGGGGGGCGGAGAGACCCAGTACTTC.

The count of this clone is one. The chain is built from TRBV6-1 and TRBJ2-5, with 8 bases aligning to TRBD2. The DNA matches TRBJ2-7 better at its end, which makes the J call doubtful. This CDR3 has 14 amino acids. Germline loops: CDR1 MNHNS, CDR2 SASEGT. DNA for the CDR3: TGTGCCAGCACCTCCGGGAGGGATGGGGACGAGCAGTACTTC. Amino acid sequence: CASTSGRDGDEQYF.

The gene calls are TRBV6-1 and TRBJ2-3; the match to TRBD2 covers 11 bases. V was clipped by 4 bases and J by 1 base; unmatched bases: 4. Germline loops: CDR1 MNHNS, CDR2 SASEGT. The CDR3 is made up of 16 amino acids. The DNA for the CDR3 is TGTGCCAGCAGTGGACCGGGACTAGCGGGCACAGATACGCAGTATTTT. Translated: CASSGPGLAGTDTQYF.

V and J are TRBV27 and TRBJ2-7, with 7 bases fitting TRBD2. Germline CDR1 MNHEY, CDR2 SMNVEV (reference sequence). The CDR3 has 14 residues. V shed 3 bases and J 3 bases; nucleotides not matched to a gene: 5. CDR3 amino acids: CASSFRTRGYEQYF. The CDR3 bases are TGTGCCAGCAGTTTTAGGACTAGGGGCTACGAGCAGTACTTC.

The chain combines TRBV6-7 with TRBJ2-2; D might be TRBD2 (7 bases). TRBV6-7 is recorded as an ORF, its role being uncertain. The CDR3 loop spans 21 amino acids. V lost 5 bases and J lost 6, with 34 bases in between. The CDR3 sequence: CASSQNHQGGGPSWAPGELFF. In DNA, the CDR3 is TGTGCCAGCAGTCAAAATCACCAAGGGGGAGGGCCGAGTTGGGCCCCCGGGGAGCTGTTTTTT.